Below, 29 T cell receptor beta chains from the same sample are listed, as sequenced in a study of response to subunit inactivated influenza vaccine. One entry per CDR3 protein, called by TCRdb with MiXCR from the RT-PCR reads. This sample has 750,000 to 850,000 distinct CDR3 sequences, with about 18% found just once. This specimen consisted of PBMCs from blood, obtained about 5 days after vaccination. The receptors were gathered from a man over 45 who received an inactivated influenza vaccine.

The V call is TRBV7-9, the J call TRBJ2-7, with 8 bases aligning to TRBD2. Looked up from germline, CDR1 is SEHNR and CDR2 is FQNEAQ (reference sequence). J gave up 5 bases and V 7 bases, and 16 bases lay outside the gene matches. The CDR3 extends over 16 amino acids. DNA of the CDR3: TGTGCCAGCACCCCATCCGGTATAGGGACTAGACACGAGCAGTACTTC. It translates to CASTPSGIGTRHEQYF.

The chain's CDR3 is CSARQGWTRSNEQFF. The CDR3, as DNA: TGCAGTGCTAGACAGGGCTGGACCCGGTCTAATGAGCAGTTCTTC. The genes are TRBV20-1 and TRBJ2-1, with TRBD1 as a possible D gene (5 bases). Germline V gives CDR1 DFQATT, CDR2 SNEGSKA (reference sequence). Trimming cost V 2 bases and J 7 bases, with 18 bases left between them. CDR3 length: 15 amino acids.

This clonotype was detected only a few times. The J gene is TRBJ2-2, the V gene TRBV12-3 or TRBV12-4; 7 positions match TRBD1. The V and J ends lost 5 bases and 4 bases, in that order; junction bases with no gene match: 7. The CDR3 sequence is 15 residues long. The CDR3 nucleotides read TGTGCCAGCAGTCCCCTGACAGGGTTCACCGGGGAGCTGTTTTTT. Protein: CASSPLTGFTGELFF.

The table lists this clonotype with a few counts. This chain connects TRBV29-1 to TRBJ2-7; a possible D gene is TRBD1 (6 bases). The germline CDR1 and CDR2 sequences are SQVTM and ANQGSEA. This CDR3 region has 15 residues. Trimming stripped 0 bases from V and 3 bases from J, with 15 bases between. The CDR3 is CSVEDRGSNGYEQYF. The CDR3 DNA follows: TGCAGCGTTGAAGATAGGGGGAGCAATGGCTACGAGCAGTACTTC.

This clonotype has at least ten counts. The chain combines TRBV12-3 or TRBV12-4 with TRBJ2-2; D is unresolved. V lost 0 bases, J lost 4 bases, and 9 bases lay in between. This CDR3 spans 15 amino acids. CDR3 sequence: CASSLALGGTGELFF. The CDR3 DNA reads as TGTGCCAGCAGTTTAGCGCTCGGTGGCACCGGGGAGCTGTTTTTT.

This sequence joins TRBV7-9 and TRBJ1-1, with 9 positions matching TRBD1. This CDR3 spans 16 amino acids. The germline CDR1 and CDR2 sequences are SEHNR and FQNEAQ (reference sequence). J lost 1 base, V lost 5 bases, and 8 bases had no gene match. The CDR3 DNA follows: TGTGCCAGCAGCCCGGGGACAGGGTGGCGGAACACTGAAGCTTTCTTT. It yields the protein CASSPGTGWRNTEAFF.

This clonotype was observed a handful of times. The V and J genes are TRBV6-2 or TRBV6-3 and TRBJ2-5, with 8 positions matching TRBD2. Germline values: CDR1 MNHEY, CDR2 SVGEGT. This CDR3 region has 15 residues. J lost 1 base, V lost 6 bases, and 7 bases had no gene match. CDR3 protein: CASRALREVQETQYF. The CDR3 DNA reads TGTGCCAGCAGGGCCCTGCGGGAGGTCCAAGAGACCCAGTACTTC.

This clonotype was observed a single time. The V call is TRBV6-1, the J call TRBJ2-7, with D perhaps TRBD2 (6 bases). This CDR3 contains 15 residues. V lost 6 bases to trimming and J lost 0 bases, with 15 bases between them. Germline V lookup: CDR1 MNHNS, CDR2 SASEGT. CDR3 coding DNA: TGTGCCAGCAGCCCCCATTTCGGGAGCTCCTACGAGCAGTACTTC. Amino acid sequence: CASSPHFGSSYEQYF.

In this sample, this clonotype turned up a few times. The chain links TRBV5-6 to TRBJ2-7, with D tentatively TRBD2 (6 bases). Between the trimmed V and J ends, which lost 4 bases and 1 base, there was a span of 15 bases. The CDR3 loop spans 15 amino acids. CDR1 is SGHDT and CDR2 is YYEEEE in the germline V gene. CDR3 loop: CASSPGTPLSYEQYF. DNA for the CDR3: TGTGCCAGCAGCCCGGGGACTCCGTTGTCCTACGAGCAGTACTTC.

Concerning this clonotype itself: Being one base from a much bigger clone, this may be a read error. The rearrangement links TRBV4-2 to TRBJ1-2; no clear D. This CDR3 contains 14 residues. Germline CDR1 LGHNA, CDR2 YNFKEQ. CDR3 DNA: TGTGCCAGCAACCAAGATCAGACTAACTATGGCTACACCTTC. Translating it yields CASNQDQTNYGYTF.

The genes are TRBV28 and TRBJ2-3, with D perhaps matching TRBD2 (7 bases). V gave up 4 bases and J gave up 6 bases, with 20 bases separating them. CDR1 is MDHEN and CDR2 is SYDVKM in the germline V gene. CDR3 size: 16 residues. The CDR3 region is CASSSPRGGGSDTQYF. The CDR3 DNA sequence: TGTGCCAGCAGTTCCCCCCGCGGGGGCGGGTCGGATACGCAGTATTTT.

J is TRBJ2-7 and V is TRBV20-1; possibly TRBD2 for D (5 bases). The CDR3 has 12 residues. The germline gives CDR1 DFQATT, CDR2 SNEGSKA (reference sequence). Trimming removed 1 base from V and 2 bases from J, with 6 bases in between. CDR3 in amino acids: CSARVRAYEQYF. The CDR3 region has the DNA TGCAGTGCTAGAGTGAGGGCCTACGAGCAGTACTTC.

This clonotype was seen repeatedly, ten times or more. The chain has TRBV20-1 and TRBJ1-1; D gene uncertain. CDR3 length: 14 residues. V was shortened by 1 base and J by 2 bases, with 11 bases between the two germline ends. Germline CDR1 and CDR2: DFQATT and SNEGSKA (reference sequence). The CDR3 DNA follows: TGCAGTGCTAGAGGTACGCTACGAAACACTGAAGCTTTCTTT. Translating it yields CSARGTLRNTEAFF.

The rearrangement uses TRBV4-3 and TRBJ2-5; 11 nucleotides agree with TRBD1. V shed 2 bases and J 4 bases; nucleotides not matched to a gene: 6. Germline CDR1 is LGHNA and CDR2 is YSLEER. The CDR3 covers 16 residues. The CDR3 is CASSQPGQGASETQYF. The CDR3 DNA is TGCGCCAGCAGCCAACCCGGACAGGGGGCATCAGAGACCCAGTACTTC.

This clonotype was seen a few times. The gene calls are TRBV7-2 and TRBJ2-1, with D perhaps TRBD1 (6 bases). Germline V gives CDR1 SGHTA, CDR2 FQGNSA. V lost 5 bases, J lost 7 bases, and 9 bases lay in between. The CDR3 has 12 amino acids. CDR3: CASSRQVNEQFF. The DNA of the CDR3 is TGTGCCAGCAGCAGACAGGTTAATGAGCAGTTCTTC.

V gene TRBV6-5 combines with J gene TRBJ2-2; 12 bases fit TRBD1. V was pared by 4 bases and J by 1 base, with 10 bases of the junction left unmatched. The germline V gene encodes CDR1 MNHEY and CDR2 SVGAGI. The CDR3 consists of 19 residues. The CDR3: CASSSTLGTGGVNTGELFF. The CDR3 DNA is TGTGCCAGCAGTTCTACCTTAGGGACAGGGGGCGTGAACACCGGGGAGCTGTTTTTT.

The V and J genes are TRBV7-8 and TRBJ2-7; 12 nucleotides match TRBD2. Germline V lookup: CDR1 SGHVS, CDR2 FQNEAQ. V lost 0 bases, J lost 4 bases, and 4 bases stayed unmatched. This CDR3 spans 16 amino acids. For the CDR3, the DNA is TGTGCCAGCAGCTTAGCTCTAGCGGGGGGGCGTTACGAGCAGTACTTC. Translated, it gives CASSLALAGGRYEQYF.

The chain uses TRBV2 and TRBJ2-1; D tentatively reads TRBD1 or TRBD2 (5 bases each). CDR1 SNHLY and CDR2 FYNNEI come from the germline V gene. The V end was cut by 0 bases, the J end by 10 bases, with 13 bases between. CDR3 size: 14 residues. For the CDR3, the DNA is TGTGCCAGCAGTGAAGCGAGGGGTTTGGGGGAGCAGTTCTTC. It yields the protein CASSEARGLGEQFF.

The chain recombines TRBV28 with TRBJ2-7; 7 bases fit TRBD1. Trimming at V came to 5 bases and at J to 1 base, leaving 8 bases not matched to a gene. Germline V gene sequence: CDR1 MDHEN, CDR2 SYDVKM. The CDR3 loop spans 15 amino acids. Written as DNA, the CDR3 is TGTGCCAGCAGTCTCACAGGGGTAGGGTCCTACGAGCAGTACTTC. Translation: CASSLTGVGSYEQYF.

The V gene is TRBV5-1, the J gene TRBJ1-6, with 7 nucleotides matching TRBD1. V lost 3 bases, J lost 8 bases, and 8 bases stayed unmatched. CDR1 is SGHRS, CDR2 YFSETQ, per germline. The CDR3 contains 15 residues. DNA of the CDR3: TGCGCCAGCAGCTATAGGGACAGTAGGGATTCACCCCTCCACTTT. As protein: CASSYRDSRDSPLHF.

The rearrangement joins TRBV6-2 or TRBV6-3 to TRBJ2-1; 14 bases line up with TRBD2. The J segment lost 10 bases and the V segment lost 5 bases, leaving 16 bases of the junction unmatched. The CDR3 contains 18 residues. CDR1 MNHEY and CDR2 SVGEGT come from the germline V gene. The CDR3 bases are TGTGCCAGCAGTCCCCGGGACAGGGGGACTAGCGGGAGCGGGGAGCAGTTCTTC. Translation: CASSPRDRGTSGSGEQFF.

In this sample, this clonotype turned up a few times. Compared with germline, one end of the junction differs, possibly owing to a read error. J is TRBJ2-3 and V is TRBV7-9; 9 bases align to TRBD1. Per the germline V gene, CDR1 is SEHNR and CDR2 is FQNEAQ (reference sequence). The CDR3 consists of 16 residues. In DNA, the CDR3 is TGTGCCAGCAGTTTAGATGGGACAGGGAGCACAGATACGCAGTATTTT. It codes for CASSLDGTGSTDTQYF.

This clonotype was detected a few times. This chain connects TRBV6-1 to TRBJ2-7; 15 bases are shared with TRBD2. The length of the CDR3 is 15 residues. CDR1 is MNHNS and CDR2 is SASEGT in the germline V gene. V trimming: 5 bases; J trimming: 5 bases; junction bases outside the gene matches: 4. The CDR3 DNA is TGTGCCAGCAGTCGGACTAGCGGGGGGGAAAACGAGCAGTACTTC. Translation: CASSRTSGGENEQYF.

In DNA, the CDR3 is TGTGCCGCCGGGGGCTACAATGAGCAGTTCTTC. Translation gives CAAGGYNEQFF. The rearrangement links TRBV6-6 to TRBJ2-1, with D perhaps matching TRBD2 (6 bases). Between the trimmed V and J ends, which lost 11 bases and 3 bases, there was a span of 8 bases. CDR1 is MNHNY and CDR2 is SVGAGI in the germline V gene (reference sequence). The CDR3 is made up of 11 amino acids.

The DNA of the CDR3 is TGTGCCAGCAGTTACTCGGGGCACCCGAACACTGAAGCTTTCTTT. Translated, it gives CASSYSGHPNTEAFF. The chain recombines TRBV6-5 with TRBJ1-1; TRBD1 might be the D (5 bases). The germline gives CDR1 MNHEY, CDR2 SVGAGI. Trimming shortened V by 0 bases and J by 1 base, and 9 bases separated the two germline ends. This CDR3 comprises 15 residues.

The rearrangement joins TRBV29-1 to TRBJ2-7; 8 nucleotides agree with TRBD2. The germline gives CDR1 SQVTM, CDR2 ANQGSEA. The CDR3 length is 13 residues. V lost 1 base and J lost 5; bases outside the gene matches: 4. CDR3 sequence: CSVEGGRRNEQYF. The CDR3 DNA is TGCAGCGTTGAAGGCGGGAGGAGGAACGAGCAGTACTTC.

The chain combines TRBV7-9 with TRBJ2-5; the D gene is possibly TRBD2 (6 bases). Trimming shortened V by 5 bases and J by 5 bases, and 18 bases separated the two germline ends. The CDR3 is 15 amino acids. CDR1 and CDR2 (germline): SEHNR, FQNEAQ (reference sequence). CDR3 residues: CASSRDLEGLETQYF. DNA for the CDR3: TGTGCCAGCAGCAGAGACCTGGAGGGTTTGGAGACCCAGTACTTC.

This clonotype was seen more than once but under ten times. The rearrangement uses TRBV11-2 and TRBJ1-2, with unresolved D. The CDR3 has 13 amino acids. V lost 5 bases and J 4 bases, leaving 11 bases between the germline ends. CDR1 and CDR2 from the germline V gene are SGHAT and FQNNGV. In DNA form, the CDR3 reads TGTGCCAGCAGCGCAAGCGGTGGCTATGGCTACACCTTC. It encodes CASSASGGYGYTF.

This clonotype was seen only a few times. The chain recombines TRBV27 with TRBJ2-2; 8 bases line up with TRBD2. Trimming at V came to 4 bases and at J to 3 bases, leaving 7 bases not matched to a gene. There are 16 residues in the CDR3. The germline V gene encodes CDR1 MNHEY and CDR2 SMNVEV (reference sequence). CDR3 DNA: TGTGCCAGCAGTTCTCCAGCGGGAGTGGACACCGGGGAGCTGTTTTTT. Translation gives CASSSPAGVDTGELFF.